The rows below give T cell receptor beta chains drawn from one sample of a study of T cell clonotyping in hematopoietic cell transplantation. Sequencing was performed with immunoSEQ multiplex PCR; in TCRdb, only in-frame clones are kept and a portion is missing. The sample lists approximately 16,000 clones, just over 90% seen once, with 1.8% in the top ten. The sequenced sample was peripheral blood mononuclear cells, obtained before stem cell transplant. Every receptor here comes from a man younger than 35 with biphenotypic leukemia. Some clones in this sample may be carry-over from other donors' samples. Both conserved end residues are part of each CDR3. D genes are given only for firm matches. Clone size is not always given. Where it is, it says once, few, many or a class for expanded clones.

D	V	J	size	DNA	CDR3
.	TRBV6-6	TRBJ1-1	.	TGTGCCAGCAGTTACTCCAATCTTCACACTGAAGCTTTCTTT	CASSYSNLHTEAFF
.	TRBV10-2	TRBJ1-2	.	TGCGCCAGCAGTGAGTTTGAAGTGGGAGTGAATGGCTACACCTTC	CASSEFEVGVNGYTF
.	TRBV28	TRBJ2-5	.	TGTGCCAGCAGTTTAAGGTTTGCGGGGCGAGAGACCCAGTACTTC	CASSLRFAGRETQYF
.	TRBV28	TRBJ2-5	.	TGTGCCAGCAGCTGGCTGACTAGTTCAAAAGAGACCCAGTACTTC	CASSWLTSSKETQYF
.	TRBV28	TRBJ1-6	.	TGTGCCAGCTCCTTGCAGGGGCTGGGGTCACCCCTCCACTTT	CASSLQGLGSPLHF
.	TRBV5-1	TRBJ1-2	.	TGCGCCAGCAGCTCGGCAGGGGACGTGGTCTATGGCTACACCTTC	CASSSAGDVVYGYTF
TRBD1	TRBV29-1	TRBJ2-2	.	TGCAGCGTTGGGGACAGGCCGGGAATTGGGAGCGGGGAGCTGTTTTTT	CSVGDRPGIGSGELFF
TRBD1	TRBV29-1	TRBJ2-2	.	TGCAGCGTCCATTGGGGACAGGGGTCCGGGGAGCTGTTTTTT	CSVHWGQGSGELFF
TRBD1	TRBV2	TRBJ2-3	once	TGTGCCAGCAGTTACGGACAGGGTAGCACAGATACGCAGTATTTT	CASSYGQGSTDTQYF
.	TRBV5-6	TRBJ2-7	once	TGTGCCAGCAGCTTCGACGACTCCTACGAGCAGTACTTC	CASSFDDSYEQYF
TRBD1	TRBV13	TRBJ1-2	.	TGTGCCAGCAGCTACACAGGGGAGGCAAGCTACACCTTC	CASSYTGEASYTF
.	TRBV6-1	TRBJ2-7	.	TGTGCCAGCAGTGAATTAGGGGGGATGACCTACGAGCAGTACTTC	CASSELGGMTYEQYF
TRBD1	TRBV30	TRBJ1-6	.	TGTGCCTGGAGTGTACCCCGGACAGGGGTGCCACCCCTCCACTTT	CAWSVPRTGVPPLHF
TRBD2	TRBV19	TRBJ2-5	.	TGTGCCAGTAGTGTTGGCGGGGGCCAAGAGACCCAGTACTTC	CASSVGGGQETQYF
.	TRBV5-8	TRBJ1-2	.	TGTGCCAGCAGCTTGGACAGGGTCGGCTACACCTTC	CASSLDRVGYTF
.	TRBV5-4	TRBJ2-2	.	TGTGCCAGCAGCTGGAAGAACACCGGGGAGCTGTTTTTT	CASSWKNTGELFF
.	TRBV19	TRBJ1-2	.	TGTGCCAGTGCCCGGCGACAAAACTATGGCTACACCTTC	CASARRQNYGYTF
.	TRBV25-1	TRBJ2-7	.	TGTGCCAGCGGGAGGGGGTACGAGCAGTACTTC	CASGRGYEQYF
.	TRBV6-5	TRBJ2-3	.	TGTGCCAGCAGTTACTCAACAGGAACCACAGATACGCAGTATTTT	CASSYSTGTTDTQYF
TRBD1	TRBV25-1	TRBJ1-3	.	TGTGCCAGCAGTGACGAACAGGGGCTCTCTTCTGGAAACACCATATATTTT	CASSDEQGLSSGNTIYF
.	TRBV4-3	TRBJ2-7	once	TGCGCCAGCAGCCATGTCACAGGGTCCTACGAGCAGTACTTC	CASSHVTGSYEQYF
.	TRBV6-6	TRBJ2-7	.	TGTGCCAGCAGGAGGTCGCGCTCCAGAGGGTACGAGCAGTACTTC	CASRRSRSRGYEQYF
.	TRBV5-4	TRBJ1-1	few	TGTGCCATCGAGCCGGGGAACACTGAAGCTTTCTTT	CAIEPGNTEAFF
.	TRBV4-1	TRBJ1-5	.	TGCGCCAGCAGCCAAGATCTTCGTCAGCCCCAGCATTTT	CASSQDLRQPQHF
.	TRBV5-1	TRBJ2-7	.	TGCGCCAGCAGTAACCCCTCCTACGAGCAGTACTTC	CASSNPSYEQYF
.	TRBV5-4	TRBJ1-2	once	TGTGCCACCTCGGTGGTGGGCGCGAACTATGGCTACACCTTC	CATSVVGANYGYTF
.	TRBV2	TRBJ1-5	.	TGTGCCAGCAGTGGGGGGACCGAGTATCAGCCCCAGCATTTT	CASSGGTEYQPQHF
.	TRBV4-1	TRBJ2-7	.	TGCGCCAGCAGCCTGGGGGCCGGAACCTACGAGCAGTACTTC	CASSLGAGTYEQYF
.	TRBV15	TRBJ1-2	.	TGTGCCACCAGCAGTCGACCCACTAACTATGGCTACACCTTC	CATSSRPTNYGYTF
.	TRBV5-4	TRBJ2-7	.	TGTGCCAGCAGCGACCCTACTAGCTCCTACGAGCAGTACTTC	CASSDPTSSYEQYF
.	TRBV19	TRBJ2-7	.	TGTGCCAGTAGTACCGGGCCAAGGAGCTCCTACGAGCAGTACTTC	CASSTGPRSSYEQYF
.	TRBV19	TRBJ2-2	once	TGTGCCAGTAGTAACTGGGGGGAGCTGTTTTTT	CASSNWGELFF
TRBD2	TRBV7-2	TRBJ2-5	.	TGTGCCAGCAGCGGGGGGGTCATGGAGACCCAGTACTTC	CASSGGVMETQYF
TRBD2	TRBV30	TRBJ2-4	once	TGTGCCTGGGGAGCGGGGGGGGCCGCTAACATTCAGTACTTC	CAWGAGGAANIQYF
.	TRBV6-1	TRBJ1-4	.	TGTGCCAGCAGTGAGATGCAGGGAAGAATCAGCAAACTGTTTTTT	CASSEMQGRISKLFF
.	TRBV20-1	TRBJ1-2	.	TGCAGTGCTAACGGCTACACCTTC	CSANGYTF
.	TRBV30	TRBJ2-1	.	TGTGCCTGGAGTGTATTTGCTGAGCAGTTCTTC	CAWSVFAEQFF
.	TRBV5-1	TRBJ1-3	few	TGCGCCAGCACTCTAGGAGCCCCTTGGGAAAACACCATATATTTT	CASTLGAPWENTIYF
TRBD1	TRBV10-1	TRBJ2-7	.	TGCGCCAGCAGTGACCGGGACAGGGGCCACGAGCAGTACTTC	CASSDRDRGHEQYF
.	TRBV4-3	TRBJ1-6	.	TGCGCCAGCAGCCAAATTCCGGGGAATTCACCCCTCCACTTT	CASSQIPGNSPLHF
.	TRBV30	TRBJ2-3	few	TGTGCCTGGAGTGTACGAGGCAGCAGGTACGCAGATACGCAGTATTTT	CAWSVRGSRYADTQYF
.	TRBV30	TRBJ1-3	.	TGTGCCTGGAGTGTAAAAGAGGGAAACACCATATATTTT	CAWSVKEGNTIYF